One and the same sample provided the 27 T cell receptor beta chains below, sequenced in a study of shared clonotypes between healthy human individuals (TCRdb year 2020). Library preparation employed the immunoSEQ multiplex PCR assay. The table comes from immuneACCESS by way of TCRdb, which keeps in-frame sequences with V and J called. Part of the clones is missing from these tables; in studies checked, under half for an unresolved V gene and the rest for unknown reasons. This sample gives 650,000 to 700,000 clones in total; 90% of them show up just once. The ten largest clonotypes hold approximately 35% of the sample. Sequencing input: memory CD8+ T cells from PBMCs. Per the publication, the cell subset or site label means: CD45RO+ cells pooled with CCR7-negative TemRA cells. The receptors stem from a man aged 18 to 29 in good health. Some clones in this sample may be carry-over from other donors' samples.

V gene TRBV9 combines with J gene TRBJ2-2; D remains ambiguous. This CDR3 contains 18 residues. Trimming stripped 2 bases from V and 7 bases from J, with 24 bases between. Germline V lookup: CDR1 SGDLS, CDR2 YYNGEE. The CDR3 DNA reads TGTGCCAGCAGCGTTTTTAGTCAGGATTTCTCTCGAGGCGGGGAGCTGTTTTTT. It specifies CASSVFSQDFSRGGELFF.

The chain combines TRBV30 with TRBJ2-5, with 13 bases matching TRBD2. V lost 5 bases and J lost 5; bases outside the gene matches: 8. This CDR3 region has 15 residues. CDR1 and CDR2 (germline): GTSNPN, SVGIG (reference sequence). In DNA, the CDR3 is TGTGCCTGGGCCCACGGGACTAGCGGGACGGAGACCCAGTACTTC. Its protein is CAWAHGTSGTETQYF.

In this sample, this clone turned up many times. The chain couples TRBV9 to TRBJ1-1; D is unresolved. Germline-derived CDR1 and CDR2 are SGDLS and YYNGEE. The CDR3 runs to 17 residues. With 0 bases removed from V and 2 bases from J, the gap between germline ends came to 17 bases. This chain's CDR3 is CASSVERGWGENTEAFF. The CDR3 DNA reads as TGTGCCAGCAGCGTAGAGCGGGGATGGGGTGAAAACACTGAAGCTTTCTTT.

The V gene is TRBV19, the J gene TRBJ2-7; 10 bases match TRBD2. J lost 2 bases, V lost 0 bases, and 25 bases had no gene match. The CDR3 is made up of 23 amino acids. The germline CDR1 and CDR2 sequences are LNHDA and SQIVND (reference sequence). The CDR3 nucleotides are TGTGCCAGTAGTATAGATCGCCAGGGAGGATTGAAAGCGGGAGGGCCTTTTACCTACGAGCAGTACTTC. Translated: CASSIDRQGGLKAGGPFTYEQYF.

CDR3 amino acids: CASRADHNEQFF. CDR3 DNA sequence: TGTGCCAGCAGAGCGGACCATAATGAGCAGTTCTTC. V is TRBV9 and J is TRBJ2-1, with D maybe TRBD2 (5 bases). CDR3 length equals 12 residues. The V gene's germline CDR1 is SGDLS and CDR2 YYNGEE. The germline V and J ends were trimmed by 5 bases and 7 bases, with 10 bases remaining between them.

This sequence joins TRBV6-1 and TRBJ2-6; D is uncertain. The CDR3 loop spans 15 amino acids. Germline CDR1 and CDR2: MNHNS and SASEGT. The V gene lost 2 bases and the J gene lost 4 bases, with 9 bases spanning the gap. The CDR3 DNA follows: TGTGCCAGCAGTGAATCTCCCTCCGGGGCCAACGTCCTGACTTTC. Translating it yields CASSESPSGANVLTF.

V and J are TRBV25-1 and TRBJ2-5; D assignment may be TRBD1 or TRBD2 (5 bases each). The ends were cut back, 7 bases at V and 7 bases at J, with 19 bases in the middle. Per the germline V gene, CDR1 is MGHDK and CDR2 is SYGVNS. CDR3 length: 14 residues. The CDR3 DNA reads TGTGCCAGCACCGCCGGGGCGGGTCACCGGACCCAGTACTTC. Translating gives CASTAGAGHRTQYF.

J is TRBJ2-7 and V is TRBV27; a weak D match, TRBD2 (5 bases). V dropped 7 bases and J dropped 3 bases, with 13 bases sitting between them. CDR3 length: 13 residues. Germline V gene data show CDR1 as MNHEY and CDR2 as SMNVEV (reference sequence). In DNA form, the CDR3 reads TGTGCCAGCATGAATTTGGGGAGCTACGAGCAGTACTTC. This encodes CASMNLGSYEQYF.

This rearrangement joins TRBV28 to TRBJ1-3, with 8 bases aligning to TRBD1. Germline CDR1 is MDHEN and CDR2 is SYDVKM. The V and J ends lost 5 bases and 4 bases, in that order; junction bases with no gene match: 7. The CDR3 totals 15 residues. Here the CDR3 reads CASSPETGDGNTIYF. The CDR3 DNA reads TGTGCCAGCAGTCCAGAGACAGGGGACGGAAACACCATATATTTT. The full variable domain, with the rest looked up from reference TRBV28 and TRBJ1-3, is DVKVTQSSRYLVKRTGEKVFLECVQDMDHENMFWYRQDPGLGLRLIYFSYDVKMKEKGDIPEGYSVSREKKERFSLILESASTNQTSMYLCASSPETGDGNTIYFGEGSWLTVV.

For the CDR3, the DNA is TGTGCCAGCAGTTCTCCAGCGGGAGGGCCCTCCTACGAGCAGTACTTC. Translation: CASSSPAGGPSYEQYF. V is TRBV11-2 and J is TRBJ2-7; 10 nucleotides align to TRBD2. CDR3 length: 16 residues. The junction had 8 bases not matched to a gene; V was cut back by 6 bases and J by 0 bases. Germline lookup yields CDR1 SGHAT and CDR2 FQNNGV. The full variable domain, its missing parts supplied by reference TRBV11-2 and TRBJ2-7, is EAGVAQSPRYKIIEKRQSVAFWCNPISGHATLYWYQQILGQGPKLLIQFQNNGVVDDSQLPKDRFSAERLKGVDSTLKIQPAKLEDSAVYLCASSSPAGGPSYEQYFGPGTRLTVT.

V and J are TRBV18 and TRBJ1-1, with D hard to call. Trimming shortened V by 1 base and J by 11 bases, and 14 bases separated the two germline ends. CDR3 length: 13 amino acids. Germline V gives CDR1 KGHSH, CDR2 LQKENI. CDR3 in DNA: TGTGCCAGCTCACCACTTAGGACCTGGAGGGCTTTCTTT. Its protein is CASSPLRTWRAFF.

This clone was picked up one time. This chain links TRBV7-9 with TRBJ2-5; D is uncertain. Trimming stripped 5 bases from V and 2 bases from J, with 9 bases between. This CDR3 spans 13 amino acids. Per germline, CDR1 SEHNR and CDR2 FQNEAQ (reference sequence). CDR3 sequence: CASSPGVQETQYF. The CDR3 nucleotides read TGTGCCAGCAGCCCTGGAGTACAAGAGACCCAGTACTTC.

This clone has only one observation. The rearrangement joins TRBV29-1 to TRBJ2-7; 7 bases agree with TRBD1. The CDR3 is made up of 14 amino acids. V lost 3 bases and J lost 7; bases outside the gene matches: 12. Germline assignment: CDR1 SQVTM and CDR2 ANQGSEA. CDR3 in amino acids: CSVEIGTVGFEQYF. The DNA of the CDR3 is TGCAGCGTTGAGATAGGGACAGTTGGTTTTGAGCAGTACTTC.

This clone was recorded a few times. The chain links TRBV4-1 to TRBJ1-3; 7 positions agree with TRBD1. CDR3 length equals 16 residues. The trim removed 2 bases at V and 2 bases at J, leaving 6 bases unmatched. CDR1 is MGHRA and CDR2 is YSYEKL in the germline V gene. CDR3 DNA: TGCGCCAGCAGCCAACCATCGACAGGGACTGGAAACACCATATATTTT. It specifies CASSQPSTGTGNTIYF.

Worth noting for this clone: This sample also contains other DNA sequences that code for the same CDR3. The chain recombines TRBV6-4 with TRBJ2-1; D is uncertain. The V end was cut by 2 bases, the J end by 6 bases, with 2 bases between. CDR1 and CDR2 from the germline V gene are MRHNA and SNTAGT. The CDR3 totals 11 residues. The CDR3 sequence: CASSDGNEQFF. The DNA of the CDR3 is TGTGCCAGCAGTGACGGCAATGAGCAGTTCTTC.

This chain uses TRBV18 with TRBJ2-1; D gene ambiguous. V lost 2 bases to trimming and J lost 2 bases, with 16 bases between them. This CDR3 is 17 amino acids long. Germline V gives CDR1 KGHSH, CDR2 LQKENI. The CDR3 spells CASSPFGPLGTYNEQFF. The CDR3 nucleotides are TGTGCCAGCTCACCATTCGGACCACTCGGCACCTACAATGAGCAGTTCTTC.

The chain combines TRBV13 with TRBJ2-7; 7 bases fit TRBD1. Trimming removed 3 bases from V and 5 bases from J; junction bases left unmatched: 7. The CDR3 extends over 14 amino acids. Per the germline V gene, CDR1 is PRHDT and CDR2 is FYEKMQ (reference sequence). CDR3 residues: CASSLQGVWDEQYF. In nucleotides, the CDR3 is TGTGCCAGCAGCTTGCAGGGGGTTTGGGACGAGCAGTACTTC.

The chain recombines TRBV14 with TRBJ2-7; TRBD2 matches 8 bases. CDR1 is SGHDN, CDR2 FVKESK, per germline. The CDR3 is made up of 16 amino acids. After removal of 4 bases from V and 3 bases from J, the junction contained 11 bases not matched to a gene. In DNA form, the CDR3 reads TGTGCCAGCAGCCCCCTTACGGCGGGAGGCGGCTACGAGCAGTACTTC. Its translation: CASSPLTAGGGYEQYF.

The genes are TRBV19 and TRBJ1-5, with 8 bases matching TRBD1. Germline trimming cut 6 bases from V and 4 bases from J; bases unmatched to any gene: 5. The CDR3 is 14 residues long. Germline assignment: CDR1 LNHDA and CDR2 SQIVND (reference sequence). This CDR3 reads CASRTTGVNQPQHF. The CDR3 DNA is TGTGCCAGTAGGACGACAGGGGTAAATCAGCCCCAGCATTTT.

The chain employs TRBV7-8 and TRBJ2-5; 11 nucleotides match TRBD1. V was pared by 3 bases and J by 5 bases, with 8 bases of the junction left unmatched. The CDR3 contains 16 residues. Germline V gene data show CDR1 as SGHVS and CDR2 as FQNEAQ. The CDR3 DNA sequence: TGTGCCAGCAGCTTTACAGGACAGGGGGCATGGGAGACCCAGTACTTC. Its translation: CASSFTGQGAWETQYF.

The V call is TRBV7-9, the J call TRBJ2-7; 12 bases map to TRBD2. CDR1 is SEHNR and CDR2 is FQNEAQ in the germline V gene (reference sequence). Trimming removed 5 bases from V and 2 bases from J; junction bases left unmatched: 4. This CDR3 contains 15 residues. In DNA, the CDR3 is TGTGCCAGCAGCATCGCTAGCGGGAGGGCCTACGAGCAGTACTTC. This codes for CASSIASGRAYEQYF. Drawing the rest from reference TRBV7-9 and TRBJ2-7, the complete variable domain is DTGVSQNPRHKITKRGQNVTFRCDPISEHNRLYWYRQTLGQGPEFLTYFQNEAQLEKSRLLSDRFSAERPKGSFSTLEIQRTEQGDSAMYLCASSIASGRAYEQYFGPGTRLTVT.

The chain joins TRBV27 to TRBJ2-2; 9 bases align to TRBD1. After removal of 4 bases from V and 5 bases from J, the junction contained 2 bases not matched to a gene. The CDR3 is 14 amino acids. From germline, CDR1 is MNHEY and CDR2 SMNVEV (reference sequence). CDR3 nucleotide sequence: TGTGCCAGCAGTTGGACAGGGGTAACCGGGGAGCTGTTTTTT. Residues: CASSWTGVTGELFF.

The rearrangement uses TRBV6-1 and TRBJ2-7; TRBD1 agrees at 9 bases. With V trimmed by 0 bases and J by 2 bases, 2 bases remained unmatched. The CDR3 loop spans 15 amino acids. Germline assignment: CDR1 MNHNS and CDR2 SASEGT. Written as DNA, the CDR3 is TGTGCCAGCAGTGAAGCAGGACAGGGGCCCTACGAGCAGTACTTC. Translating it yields CASSEAGQGPYEQYF.

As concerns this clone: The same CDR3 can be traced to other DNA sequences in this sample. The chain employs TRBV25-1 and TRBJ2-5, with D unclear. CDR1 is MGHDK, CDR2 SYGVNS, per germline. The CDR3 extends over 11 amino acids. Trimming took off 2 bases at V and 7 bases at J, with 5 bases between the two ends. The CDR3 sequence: CASSEGGTQYF. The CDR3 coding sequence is TGTGCCAGCAGTGAAGGTGGGACCCAGTACTTC.

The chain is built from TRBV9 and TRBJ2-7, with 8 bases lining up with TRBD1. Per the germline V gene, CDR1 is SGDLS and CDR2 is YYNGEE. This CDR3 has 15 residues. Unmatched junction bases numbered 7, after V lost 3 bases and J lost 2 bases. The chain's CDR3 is CASSEGTGIAYEQYF. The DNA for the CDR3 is TGTGCCAGCAGCGAGGGGACAGGAATTGCCTACGAGCAGTACTTC. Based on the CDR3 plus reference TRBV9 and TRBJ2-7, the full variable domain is DSGVTQTPKHLITATGQRVTLRCSPRSGDLSVYWYQQSLDQGLQFLIQYYNGEERAKGNILERFSAQQFPDLHSELNLSSLELGDSALYFCASSEGTGIAYEQYFGPGTRLTVT.

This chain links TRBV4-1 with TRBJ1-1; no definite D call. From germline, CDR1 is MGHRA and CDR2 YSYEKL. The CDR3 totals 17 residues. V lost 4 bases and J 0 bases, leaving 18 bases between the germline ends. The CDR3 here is CASSLRLFGQMNTEAFF. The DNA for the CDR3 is TGCGCCAGCAGCCTGAGACTTTTTGGCCAGATGAACACTGAAGCTTTCTTT.

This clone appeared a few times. In DNA, the CDR3 is TGTGCCAGCAGCCACAGGACAGGGGCCGAATATGGCTACACCTTC. Translation gives CASSHRTGAEYGYTF. This sequence joins TRBV14 and TRBJ1-2, with 9 positions matching TRBD1. The J segment lost 5 bases and the V segment lost 3 bases, leaving 7 bases of the junction unmatched. CDR3 size: 15 residues. CDR1 and CDR2 (germline): SGHDN, FVKESK.